This record concerns one TCR beta chain sequence. This entry comes from a study of blood T cell repertoires in COVID-19. Study-wide background: T cells, B-cell-depleted T cells, or PBMCs supplied cDNA or gDNA.

Method: immunoSEQ multiplex PCR; TCRdb's copy keeps in-frame clones and lacks some. This table has 200,000 or so clones, more than 70% appearing once. The CDR3 is 14 amino acids. V shed 7 bases and J shed 1 base, with 13 bases lying between them. CDR1 and CDR2 from the germline V gene are SNHLY and FYNNEI. The sample was PBMCs or T cells enriched from blood (not recorded which). This chain uses TRBV2 with TRBJ1-1; tentatively, D is TRBD1 (6 bases). The TCR originated in a woman aged 40 to 50 with acute COVID-19. CDR3 in DNA: TGTGCCAGCACCAGGGGCACCGAGAACACTGAAGCTTTCTTT. Translating gives CASTRGTENTEAFF. Filled out from reference TRBV2 and TRBJ1-1, the complete variable domain reads EPEVTQTPSHQVTQMGQEVILRCVPISNHLYFYWYRQILGQKVEFLVSFYNNEISEKSEIFDDQFSVERPDGSNFTLKIRSTKLEDSAMYFCASTRGTENTEAFFGQGTRLTVV.